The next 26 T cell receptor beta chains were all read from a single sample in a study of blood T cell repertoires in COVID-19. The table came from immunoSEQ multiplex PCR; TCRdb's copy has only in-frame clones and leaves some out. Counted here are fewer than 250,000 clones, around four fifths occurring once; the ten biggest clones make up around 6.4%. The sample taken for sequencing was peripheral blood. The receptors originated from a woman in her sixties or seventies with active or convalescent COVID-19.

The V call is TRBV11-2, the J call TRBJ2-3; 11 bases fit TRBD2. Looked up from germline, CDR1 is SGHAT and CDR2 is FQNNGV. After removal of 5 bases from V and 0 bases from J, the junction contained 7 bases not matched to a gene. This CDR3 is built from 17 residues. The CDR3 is CASSRGLADPSTDTQYF. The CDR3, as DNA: TGTGCCAGCAGCCGGGGACTAGCGGATCCTAGCACAGATACGCAGTATTTT. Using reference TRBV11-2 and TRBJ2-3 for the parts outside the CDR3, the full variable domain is EAGVAQSPRYKIIEKRQSVAFWCNPISGHATLYWYQQILGQGPKLLIQFQNNGVVDDSQLPKDRFSAERLKGVDSTLKIQPAKLEDSAVYLCASSRGLADPSTDTQYFGPGTRLTVL.

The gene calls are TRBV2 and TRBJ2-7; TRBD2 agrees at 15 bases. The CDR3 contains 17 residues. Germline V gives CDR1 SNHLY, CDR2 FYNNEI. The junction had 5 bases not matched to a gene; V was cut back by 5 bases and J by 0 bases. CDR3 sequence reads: CASSSGLAGGLSYEQYF. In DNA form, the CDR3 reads TGTGCCAGCAGTTCGGGACTAGCGGGAGGCCTCTCCTACGAGCAGTACTTC.

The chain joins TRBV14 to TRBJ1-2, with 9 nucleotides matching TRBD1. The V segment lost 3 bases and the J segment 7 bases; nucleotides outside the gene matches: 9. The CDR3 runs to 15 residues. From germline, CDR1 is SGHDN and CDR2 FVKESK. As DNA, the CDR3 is TGTGCCAGCAGCCAGTGGGACAGGGTTCAACGTGGCTACACCTTC. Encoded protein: CASSQWDRVQRGYTF.

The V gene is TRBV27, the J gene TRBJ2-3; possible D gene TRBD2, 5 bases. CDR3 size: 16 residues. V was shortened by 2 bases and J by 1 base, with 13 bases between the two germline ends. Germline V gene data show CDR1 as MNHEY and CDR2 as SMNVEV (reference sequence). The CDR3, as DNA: TGTGCCAGCAGTTTAGGAGGTTGGCTAGGCACAGATACGCAGTATTTT. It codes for CASSLGGWLGTDTQYF.

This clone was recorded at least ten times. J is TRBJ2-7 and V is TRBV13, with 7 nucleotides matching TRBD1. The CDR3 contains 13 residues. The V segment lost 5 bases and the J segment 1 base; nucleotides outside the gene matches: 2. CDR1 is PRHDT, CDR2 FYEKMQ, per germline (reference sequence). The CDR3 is CASSEGQSYEQYF. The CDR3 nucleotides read TGTGCCAGCAGCGAGGGACAGTCCTACGAGCAGTACTTC.

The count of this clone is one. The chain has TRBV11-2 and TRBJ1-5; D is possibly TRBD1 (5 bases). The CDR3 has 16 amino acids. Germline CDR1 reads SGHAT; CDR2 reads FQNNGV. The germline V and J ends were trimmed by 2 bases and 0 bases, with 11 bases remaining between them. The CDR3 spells CASSLRGSNSNQPQHF. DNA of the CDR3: TGTGCCAGCAGCTTAAGGGGCAGTAATAGCAATCAGCCCCAGCATTTT.

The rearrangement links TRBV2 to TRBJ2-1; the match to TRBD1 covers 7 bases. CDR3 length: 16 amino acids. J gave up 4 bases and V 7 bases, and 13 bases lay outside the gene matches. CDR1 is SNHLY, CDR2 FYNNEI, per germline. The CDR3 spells CASTSAARGTYNEQFF. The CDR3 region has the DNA TGTGCCAGCACTTCAGCGGCCAGGGGGACATACAATGAGCAGTTCTTC.

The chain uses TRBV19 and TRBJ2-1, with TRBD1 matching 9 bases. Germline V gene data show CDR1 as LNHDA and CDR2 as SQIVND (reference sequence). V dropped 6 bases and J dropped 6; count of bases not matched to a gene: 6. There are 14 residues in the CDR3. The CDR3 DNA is TGTGCCAGTAGATGGGACAGGGCTCGCAATGAGCAGTTCTTC. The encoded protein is CASRWDRARNEQFF. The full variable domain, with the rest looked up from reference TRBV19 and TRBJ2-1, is DGGITQSPKYLFRKEGQNVTLSCEQNLNHDAMYWYRQDPGQGLRLIYYSQIVNDFQKGDIAEGYSVSREKKESFPLTVTSAQKNPTAFYLCASRWDRARNEQFFGPGTRLTVL.

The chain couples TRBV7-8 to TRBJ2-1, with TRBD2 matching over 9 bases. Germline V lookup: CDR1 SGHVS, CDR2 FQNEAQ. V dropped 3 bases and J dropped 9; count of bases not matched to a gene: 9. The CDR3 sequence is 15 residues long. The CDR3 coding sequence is TGTGCCAGCAGCTTGGGACTAGCATATGAGGGTGAGCAGTTCTTC. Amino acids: CASSLGLAYEGEQFF.

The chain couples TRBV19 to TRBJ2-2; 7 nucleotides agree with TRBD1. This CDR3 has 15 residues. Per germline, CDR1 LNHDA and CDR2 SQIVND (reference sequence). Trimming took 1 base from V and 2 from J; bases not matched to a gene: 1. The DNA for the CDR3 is TGTGCCAGTAGTATAGGGACAGGAAACACCGGGGAGCTGTTTTTT. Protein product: CASSIGTGNTGELFF.

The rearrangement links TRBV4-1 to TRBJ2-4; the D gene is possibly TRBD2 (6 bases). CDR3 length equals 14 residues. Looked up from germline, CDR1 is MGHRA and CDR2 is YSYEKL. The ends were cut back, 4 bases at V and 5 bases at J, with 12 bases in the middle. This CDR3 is CASSRGGNQNIQYF. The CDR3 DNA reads TGCGCCAGCAGCCGAGGAGGGAACCAAAACATTCAGTACTTC.

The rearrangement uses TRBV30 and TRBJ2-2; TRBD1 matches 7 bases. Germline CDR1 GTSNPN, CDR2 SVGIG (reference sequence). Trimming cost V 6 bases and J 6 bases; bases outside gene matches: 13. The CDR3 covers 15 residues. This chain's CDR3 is CACSRLGGPAGELFF. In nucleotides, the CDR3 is TGTGCCTGTTCTAGGCTAGGGGGCCCCGCCGGGGAGCTGTTTTTT.

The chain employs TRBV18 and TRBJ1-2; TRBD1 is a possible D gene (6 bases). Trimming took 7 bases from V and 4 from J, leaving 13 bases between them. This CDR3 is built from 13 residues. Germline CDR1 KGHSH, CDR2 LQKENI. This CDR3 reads CASWAGDSYGYTF. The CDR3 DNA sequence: TGTGCCAGCTGGGCAGGGGATAGCTATGGCTACACCTTC.

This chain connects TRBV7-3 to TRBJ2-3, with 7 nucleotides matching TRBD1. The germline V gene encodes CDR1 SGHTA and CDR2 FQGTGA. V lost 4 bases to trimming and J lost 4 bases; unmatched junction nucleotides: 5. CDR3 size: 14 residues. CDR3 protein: CASSSSGQADTQYF. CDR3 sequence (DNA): TGTGCCAGCAGCTCGTCCGGACAGGCAGATACGCAGTATTTT.

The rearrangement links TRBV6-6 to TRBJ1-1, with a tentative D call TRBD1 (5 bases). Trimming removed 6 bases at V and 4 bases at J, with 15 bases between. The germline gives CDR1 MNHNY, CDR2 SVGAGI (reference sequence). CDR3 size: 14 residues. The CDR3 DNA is TGTGCCAGCAGCCGACAAGGGGCGGCCACTGAAGCTTTCTTT. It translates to CASSRQGAATEAFF.

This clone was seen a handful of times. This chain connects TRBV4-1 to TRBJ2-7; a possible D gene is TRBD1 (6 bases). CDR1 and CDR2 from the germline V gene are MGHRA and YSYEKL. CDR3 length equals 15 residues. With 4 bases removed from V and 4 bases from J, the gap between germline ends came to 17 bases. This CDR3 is CASSLIPTGDYEQYV. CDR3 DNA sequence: TGCGCCAGCAGCCTTATACCGACAGGCGATTACGAGCAGTACGTC.

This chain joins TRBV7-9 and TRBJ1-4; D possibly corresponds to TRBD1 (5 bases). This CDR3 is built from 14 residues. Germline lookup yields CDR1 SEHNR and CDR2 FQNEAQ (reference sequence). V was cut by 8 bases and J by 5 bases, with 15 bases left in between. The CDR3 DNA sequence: TGTGCCAGCGGATGGGGGGGAGGAAATGAAAAACTGTTTTTT. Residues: CASGWGGGNEKLFF. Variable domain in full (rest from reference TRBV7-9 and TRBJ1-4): DTGVSQNPRHKITKRGQNVTFRCDPISEHNRLYWYRQTLGQGPEFLTYFQNEAQLEKSRLLSDRFSAERPKGSFSTLEIQRTEQGDSAMYLCASGWGGGNEKLFFGSGTQLSVL.

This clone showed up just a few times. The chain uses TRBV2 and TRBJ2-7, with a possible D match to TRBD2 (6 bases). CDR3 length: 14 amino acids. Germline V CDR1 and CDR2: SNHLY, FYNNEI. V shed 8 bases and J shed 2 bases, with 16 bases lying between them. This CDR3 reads CASRGNSDAYEQYF. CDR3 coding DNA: TGTGCCAGCCGCGGGAACAGTGACGCCTACGAGCAGTACTTC. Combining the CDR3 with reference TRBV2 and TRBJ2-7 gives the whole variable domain EPEVTQTPSHQVTQMGQEVILRCVPISNHLYFYWYRQILGQKVEFLVSFYNNEISEKSEIFDDQFSVERPDGSNFTLKIRSTKLEDSAMYFCASRGNSDAYEQYFGPGTRLTVT.

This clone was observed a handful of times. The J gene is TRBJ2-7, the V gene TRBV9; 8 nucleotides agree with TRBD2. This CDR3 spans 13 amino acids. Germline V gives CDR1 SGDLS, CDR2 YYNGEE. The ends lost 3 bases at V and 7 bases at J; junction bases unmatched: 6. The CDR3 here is CASSGAGEGEQYF. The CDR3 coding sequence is TGTGCCAGCAGCGGAGCGGGAGAAGGTGAGCAGTACTTC.

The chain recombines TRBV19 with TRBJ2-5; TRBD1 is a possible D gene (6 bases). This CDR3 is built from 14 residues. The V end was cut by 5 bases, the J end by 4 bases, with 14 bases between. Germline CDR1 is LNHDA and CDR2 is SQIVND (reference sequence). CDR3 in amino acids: CASSFRGAGETQYF. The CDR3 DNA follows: TGTGCCAGTAGTTTCAGGGGCGCGGGAGAGACCCAGTACTTC.

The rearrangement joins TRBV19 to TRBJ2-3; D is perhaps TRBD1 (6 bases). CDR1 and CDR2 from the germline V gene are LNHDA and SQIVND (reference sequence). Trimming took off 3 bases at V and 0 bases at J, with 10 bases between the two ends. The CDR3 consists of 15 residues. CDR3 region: CASSMGAPSTDTQYF. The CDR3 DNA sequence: TGTGCCAGTAGTATGGGGGCCCCTAGCACAGATACGCAGTATTTT.

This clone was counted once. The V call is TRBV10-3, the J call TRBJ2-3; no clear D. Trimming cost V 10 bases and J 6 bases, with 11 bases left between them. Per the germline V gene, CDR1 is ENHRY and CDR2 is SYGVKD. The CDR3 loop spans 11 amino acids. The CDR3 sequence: CATQESDTQYF. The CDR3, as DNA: TGTGCCACCCAGGAATCGGATACGCAGTATTTT.

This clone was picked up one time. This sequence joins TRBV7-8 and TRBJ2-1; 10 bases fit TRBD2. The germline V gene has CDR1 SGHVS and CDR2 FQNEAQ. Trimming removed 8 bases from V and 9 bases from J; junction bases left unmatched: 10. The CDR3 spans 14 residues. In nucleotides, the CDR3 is TGTGCCAGCGGGGGAGCGGGGGGGCCAGGTGAGCAGTTCTTC. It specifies CASGGAGGPGEQFF. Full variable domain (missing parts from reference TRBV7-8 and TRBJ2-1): GAGVSQSPRYKVAKRGQDVALRCDPISGHVSLFWYQQALGQGPEFLTYFQNEAQLDKSGLPSDRFFAERPEGSVSTLKIQRTQQEDSAVYLCASGGAGGPGEQFFGPGTRLTVL.

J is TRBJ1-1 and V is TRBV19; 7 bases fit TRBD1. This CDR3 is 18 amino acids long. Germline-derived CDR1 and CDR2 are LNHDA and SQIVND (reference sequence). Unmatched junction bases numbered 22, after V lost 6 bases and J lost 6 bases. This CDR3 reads CASSKVQGTVVSFSEAFF. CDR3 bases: TGTGCCAGTAGCAAAGTACAGGGGACAGTCGTCTCCTTCTCTGAAGCTTTCTTT.

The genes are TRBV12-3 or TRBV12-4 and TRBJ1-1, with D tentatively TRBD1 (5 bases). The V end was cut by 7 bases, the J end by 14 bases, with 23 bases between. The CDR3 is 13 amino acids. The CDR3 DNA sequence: TGTGCCAGCACGACTTATAGGTACAGGACGCAATTCTTT. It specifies CASTTYRYRTQFF.

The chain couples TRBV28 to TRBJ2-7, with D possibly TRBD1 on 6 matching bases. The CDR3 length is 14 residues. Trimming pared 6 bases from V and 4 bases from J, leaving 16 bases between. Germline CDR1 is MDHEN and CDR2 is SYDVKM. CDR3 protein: CASSNLDRTYEQYF. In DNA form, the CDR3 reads TGTGCCAGCAGCAACCTCGACAGGACTTACGAGCAGTACTTC.